The rows below give T cell receptor beta chains drawn from one sample of a study of T cells after posttransplantation cyclophosphamide. Profiled with immunoSEQ multiplex PCR; TCRdb holds only in-frame clones, not every one. The sample lists 40,000 or so clones, none appearing once, the ten largest making up about 6.4%. Sequencing was performed on PBMCs. These receptors were collected from a man under 40 in good health and a related stem cell transplant donor. Each CDR3 is given without its conserved first and last residue. The D gene is left open where the match is weak.

d_call: TRBD2; v_call: TRBV5-4; j_call: TRBJ2-7; cdr3_aa: ASSSPGTSLYEQY
d_call: -; v_call: TRBV4-1; j_call: TRBJ2-7; cdr3_aa: ASSRLDSPSSYEQY
d_call: -; v_call: TRBV5-8; j_call: TRBJ1-4; cdr3_aa: ASSYGTITNEKLF
d_call: TRBD1; v_call: TRBV18; j_call: TRBJ2-3; cdr3_aa: ASSPAGTGGRSTDTQY
d_call: -; v_call: TRBV23-1; j_call: TRBJ2-2; cdr3_aa: ASSQPPTGNTGELF
d_call: -; v_call: TRBV5-5; j_call: TRBJ2-7; cdr3_aa: ASSLAPIALSGYEQY
d_call: -; v_call: TRBV7-2; j_call: TRBJ2-7; cdr3_aa: ASSLAKTIPYEQY
d_call: TRBD1; v_call: TRBV4-2; j_call: TRBJ1-2; cdr3_aa: ASSLHGQGEGGYT
d_call: TRBD1; v_call: TRBV6-5; j_call: TRBJ2-7; cdr3_aa: ASSSQGVDYEQY
d_call: TRBD1; v_call: TRBV5-1; j_call: TRBJ1-6; cdr3_aa: ASSIWTGSNSPLH
d_call: TRBD1; v_call: TRBV10-3; j_call: TRBJ2-7; cdr3_aa: AISDRGQGALSWEQY
d_call: -; v_call: TRBV10-3; j_call: TRBJ2-1; cdr3_aa: AISESVVGGAIWDEQF
d_call: -; v_call: TRBV5-4; j_call: TRBJ1-3; cdr3_aa: ASSASSGNTIY
d_call: TRBD1; v_call: TRBV2; j_call: TRBJ1-5; cdr3_aa: ASNRQGGGPQH
d_call: -; v_call: TRBV7-8; j_call: TRBJ2-7; cdr3_aa: ASSFKNEQY
d_call: TRBD1; v_call: TRBV13; j_call: TRBJ1-2; cdr3_aa: ASSATDRGPGYT
d_call: TRBD1; v_call: TRBV11-3; j_call: TRBJ1-1; cdr3_aa: ASSTGTGMGTEAF
d_call: -; v_call: TRBV6-5; j_call: TRBJ1-1; cdr3_aa: ASMALLYTEAF
d_call: -; v_call: TRBV30; j_call: TRBJ1-2; cdr3_aa: AWRPFGGGLCGYT
d_call: -; v_call: TRBV12-3/TRBV12-4; j_call: TRBJ2-3; cdr3_aa: ASRGTRGARATDTQY
d_call: -; v_call: TRBV6-5; j_call: TRBJ2-7; cdr3_aa: ASSYSRLADYEQY
d_call: -; v_call: TRBV7-3; j_call: TRBJ1-1; cdr3_aa: ASSSQQGTEAF
d_call: -; v_call: TRBV9; j_call: TRBJ2-2; cdr3_aa: ASSVSRVTGELF
d_call: -; v_call: TRBV5-4; j_call: TRBJ2-5; cdr3_aa: ASRPTGLIQETQY
d_call: -; v_call: TRBV19; j_call: TRBJ2-3; cdr3_aa: ASRPTGGTDTQY
d_call: TRBD1; v_call: TRBV7-3; j_call: TRBJ1-1; cdr3_aa: ASAKGAEDTEAF
d_call: TRBD1; v_call: TRBV19; j_call: TRBJ1-2; cdr3_aa: ASSGERGLGNYGYT
d_call: -; v_call: TRBV6-1; j_call: TRBJ1-5; cdr3_aa: ASSEAAPLQGWRNQPQH
d_call: -; v_call: TRBV28; j_call: TRBJ1-1; cdr3_aa: ASNLPTVNTEAF
d_call: TRBD1; v_call: TRBV7-6; j_call: TRBJ2-7; cdr3_aa: ASSPQSTGYYEQY
d_call: TRBD1; v_call: TRBV5-4; j_call: TRBJ2-5; cdr3_aa: ASSQVGGGETQY
d_call: -; v_call: TRBV7-6; j_call: TRBJ2-3; cdr3_aa: ASSLIGGFRPDTQY
d_call: -; v_call: TRBV6-4; j_call: TRBJ2-2; cdr3_aa: ASSDKFEAGELF
d_call: TRBD1; v_call: TRBV7-9; j_call: TRBJ1-1; cdr3_aa: ASSSSGQGTSMNTEAF
d_call: TRBD2; v_call: TRBV9; j_call: TRBJ2-7; cdr3_aa: ASSVGSLAGVYEQY
d_call: -; v_call: TRBV6-6; j_call: TRBJ2-3; cdr3_aa: ASSPEGVSTDTQY
d_call: -; v_call: TRBV6-5; j_call: TRBJ1-1; cdr3_aa: ASASTYVNTEAF
d_call: -; v_call: TRBV4-1; j_call: TRBJ1-2; cdr3_aa: ASSHRWTDTSDGYT
d_call: TRBD2; v_call: TRBV28; j_call: TRBJ2-5; cdr3_aa: ASSSGGSRTQETQY
d_call: -; v_call: TRBV4-3; j_call: TRBJ2-3; cdr3_aa: ASSQEGGGGATDTQY
d_call: -; v_call: TRBV15; j_call: TRBJ2-5; cdr3_aa: ATSRLRLQETQY
d_call: -; v_call: TRBV19; j_call: TRBJ1-1; cdr3_aa: ASKTHQWTANSEAF
d_call: -; v_call: TRBV20-1; j_call: TRBJ1-2; cdr3_aa: SAREGGYT
d_call: TRBD1; v_call: TRBV5-4; j_call: TRBJ1-4; cdr3_aa: ASSHDRQGGNEKLF
d_call: -; v_call: TRBV5-1; j_call: TRBJ2-5; cdr3_aa: ASSLGTQGAETQY
d_call: TRBD1; v_call: TRBV6-1; j_call: TRBJ1-2; cdr3_aa: ASERRGQHYGYT
d_call: -; v_call: TRBV4-1; j_call: TRBJ1-1; cdr3_aa: ASSKAVDIVLTEAF
d_call: TRBD2; v_call: TRBV9; j_call: TRBJ2-5; cdr3_aa: ASSVGLAGGGQETQY
d_call: -; v_call: TRBV4-3; j_call: TRBJ1-1; cdr3_aa: ASSQEPKGHTEAF
d_call: -; v_call: TRBV6-6; j_call: TRBJ2-1; cdr3_aa: ASSYAGANEQF
d_call: TRBD1; v_call: TRBV7-3; j_call: TRBJ2-5; cdr3_aa: ASSPTGGRETQY
d_call: TRBD2; v_call: TRBV7-2; j_call: TRBJ2-1; cdr3_aa: ASSSGTSGEQF
d_call: TRBD1; v_call: TRBV12-3/TRBV12-4; j_call: TRBJ2-7; cdr3_aa: ASRSGQGYEQY
d_call: -; v_call: TRBV2; j_call: TRBJ1-2; cdr3_aa: ASSTGEGGYT
d_call: TRBD1; v_call: TRBV6-4; j_call: TRBJ2-3; cdr3_aa: ASSGAGGSTQY
d_call: -; v_call: TRBV28; j_call: TRBJ1-5; cdr3_aa: ASSAGGIYSNQPQH